This record covers a single T cell receptor (beta chain). The record originates from a study of read filtering for tumor transcriptome and immune sequencing. As for the study in general: Fewer than 10 patients were R-ISS I, some 15 were R-ISS II, about seven were R-ISS III.

This library used around 400 ng RNA and molecular barcoded adaptors spanning alpha/delta and beta/gamma chains. MiXCR, applied by TCRdb to the reads, yields one record per CDR3 protein. The table shows about 63,000 distinct CDR3 sequences, with approximately 15% occurring only once. The CDR3 sequence is 14 residues long. Germline V gene data show CDR1 as SQVTM and CDR2 as ANQGSEA. V dropped 4 bases and J dropped 1 base, with 13 bases sitting between them. This TCR derives from a donor at least 40 years old with multiple myeloma. The sample taken for sequencing was a population of CD138-negative cells sorted from bone marrow. This sequence joins TRBV29-1 and TRBJ1-1, with no clear D. CDR3 DNA sequence: TGCAGCGTTGTTCTTCTGGGGTCGAACACTGAAGCTTTCTTT. It specifies CSVVLLGSNTEAFF.